Below are 28 T cell receptor beta chains sequenced from a single sample in a study of B cell selection in AIRE deficiency. The regulatory T cell sort gate was CD4+CD25hiCD127low/negative. The method was immunoSEQ multiplex PCR; TCRdb's version includes in-frame clones alone and lacks a portion of them. Seen here are around 20,000 clones, about 95% observed once, and the top ten hold roughly 2.1%. Sequenced input: Tregs sorted from PBMCs. The receptor set was obtained from a human donor with AIRE deficiency.

The V call is TRBV7-8, the J call TRBJ2-1; a possible D gene is TRBD1 (5 bases). The ends were cut back, 1 base at V and 7 bases at J, with 5 bases in the middle. Germline-derived CDR1 and CDR2 are SGHVS and FQNEAQ. CDR3 length equals 12 residues. The CDR3 nucleotides are TGTGCCAGCAGCTTAGACAGGAATGAGCAGTTCTTC. It yields the protein CASSLDRNEQFF.

This clone has just a few counts. The chain uses TRBV19 and TRBJ2-7; 7 nucleotides agree with TRBD2. The V gene end was trimmed by 1 base and the J gene end by 3 bases; junction bases not matched to a gene: 0. This CDR3 comprises 13 residues. Germline lookup yields CDR1 LNHDA and CDR2 SQIVND (reference sequence). CDR3 residues: CASSIGEGYEQYF. In DNA, the CDR3 is TGTGCCAGTAGTATAGGGGAGGGCTACGAGCAGTACTTC. Supplemented by reference TRBV19 and TRBJ2-7, the full variable domain reads DGGITQSPKYLFRKEGQNVTLSCEQNLNHDAMYWYRQDPGQGLRLIYYSQIVNDFQKGDIAEGYSVSREKKESFPLTVTSAQKNPTAFYLCASSIGEGYEQYFGPGTRLTVT.

V is TRBV20-1 and J is TRBJ2-7; D call uncertain. This CDR3 comprises 11 residues. The germline CDR1 and CDR2 sequences are DFQATT and SNEGSKA (reference sequence). The V end was cut by 3 bases, the J end by 4 bases, with 7 bases between. The CDR3 region has the DNA TGCAGTGCTAGGCGCGGTTACGAGCAGTACTTC. Translating gives CSARRGYEQYF.

The chain is built from TRBV4-2 and TRBJ2-2; D is perhaps TRBD1 (6 bases). The CDR3 extends over 13 amino acids. Germline CDR1 LGHNA, CDR2 YNFKEQ. V gave up 6 bases and J gave up 4 bases, with 9 bases separating them. The CDR3 region is CASRGQLTGELFF. The CDR3 bases are TGTGCCAGCAGAGGACAGCTCACCGGGGAGCTGTTTTTT.

The chain combines TRBV7-9 with TRBJ2-1, with a possible D match to TRBD2 (5 bases). The germline V and J ends were trimmed by 5 bases and 0 bases, with 20 bases remaining between them. Germline V gene sequence: CDR1 SEHNR, CDR2 FQNEAQ (reference sequence). This CDR3 comprises 18 residues. The CDR3 nucleotides are TGTGCCAGCAGCCTGGGAGTAAGCGTATTGAGCTCCTACAATGAGCAGTTCTTC. It is translated as CASSLGVSVLSSYNEQFF.

This chain links TRBV27 with TRBJ1-6, with D uncertain. The CDR3 is made up of 15 amino acids. Germline lookup yields CDR1 MNHEY and CDR2 SMNVEV (reference sequence). V was trimmed by 5 bases and J by 9 bases, leaving 17 bases between them. The CDR3: CASSTQAEGGSPLHF. The DNA of the CDR3 is TGTGCCAGCAGTACCCAGGCCGAAGGTGGTTCACCCCTCCACTTT.

The chain has TRBV9 and TRBJ2-2; perhaps TRBD1 as D (5 bases). CDR3 length: 15 amino acids. Germline V CDR1 and CDR2: SGDLS, YYNGEE. V lost 5 bases and J lost 4, with 15 bases in between. CDR3 nucleotides: TGTGCCAGCAGTGTTCAGGGATCCGCCACCGGGGAGCTGTTTTTT. Protein product: CASSVQGSATGELFF.

This clone appeared a single time. The gene calls are TRBV11-3 and TRBJ2-3; possibly TRBD1 or TRBD2 for D (5 bases each). Germline loops: CDR1 SGHNT, CDR2 YENEEA. The CDR3 length is 16 residues. Trimming shortened V by 5 bases and J by 3 bases, and 18 bases separated the two germline ends. The CDR3 DNA follows: TGTGCCAGCAGCCCAGGGACGTTCCACTTTACAGATACGCAGTATTTT. Its protein is CASSPGTFHFTDTQYF.

The V and J genes are TRBV5-3 and TRBJ2-5; TRBD2 is a possible D gene (6 bases). TRBV5-3 is designated an ORF whose function remains uncertain. V dropped 0 bases and J dropped 2 bases, with 8 bases sitting between them. CDR3 size: 14 residues. The CDR3 DNA reads as TGTGCCAGAAGCTTGGTGGGACTGCAAGAGACCCAGTACTTC. Amino acid sequence: CARSLVGLQETQYF.

The chain links TRBV7-2 to TRBJ1-4, with 7 bases aligning to TRBD1. Trimming cost V 6 bases and J 6 bases; bases outside gene matches: 10. The CDR3 has 15 residues. Germline CDR1 and CDR2: SGHTA and FQGNSA. CDR3 bases: TGTGCCAGCAGGCGCTCGGGACAGCCTTATGAAAAACTGTTTTTT. Protein product: CASRRSGQPYEKLFF.

The rearrangement uses TRBV28 and TRBJ1-2, with D unresolved. Per germline, CDR1 MDHEN and CDR2 SYDVKM. Trimming took 3 bases from V and 7 from J, leaving 18 bases between them. The CDR3 extends over 15 amino acids. CDR3 bases: TGTGCCAGCAGTTTTTGGCTAGGACCGAGGAGTGGCTACACCTTC. It yields the protein CASSFWLGPRSGYTF.

This sequence joins TRBV10-2 and TRBJ2-3; D unclear. Germline V gene lookup returns CDR1 WSHSY and CDR2 SAAADI. V was shortened by 6 bases and J by 6 bases, with 19 bases between the two germline ends. The CDR3 is 15 amino acids. CDR3 protein: CASRMSFRSGDTQYF. The CDR3 DNA reads TGCGCCAGCAGGATGTCTTTCAGGTCCGGGGATACGCAGTATTTT.

The gene calls are TRBV19 and TRBJ2-5; D may be TRBD1 (6 bases). The CDR3 runs to 14 residues. With 3 bases removed from V and 4 bases from J, the gap between germline ends came to 12 bases. CDR1 LNHDA and CDR2 SQIVND come from the germline V gene (reference sequence). CDR3 sequence reads: CASSMGNRVETQYF. As DNA, the CDR3 is TGTGCCAGTAGTATGGGAAACAGGGTAGAGACCCAGTACTTC. The whole variable domain, filled in from reference TRBV19 and TRBJ2-5, reads DGGITQSPKYLFRKEGQNVTLSCEQNLNHDAMYWYRQDPGQGLRLIYYSQIVNDFQKGDIAEGYSVSREKKESFPLTVTSAQKNPTAFYLCASSMGNRVETQYFGPGTRLLVL.

The rearrangement uses TRBV7-9 and TRBJ2-4; 8 nucleotides line up with TRBD1. The CDR3 sequence is 15 residues long. The trim removed 1 base at V and 7 bases at J, leaving 6 bases unmatched. The germline gives CDR1 SEHNR, CDR2 FQNEAQ (reference sequence). In nucleotides, the CDR3 is TGTGCCAGCAGCTTAGGGCAGGGGGCTTCCAACATTCAGTACTTC. This encodes CASSLGQGASNIQYF.

This chain uses TRBV28 with TRBJ2-3; 11 nucleotides agree with TRBD2. The ends lost 5 bases at V and 0 bases at J; junction bases unmatched: 4. Germline lookup yields CDR1 MDHEN and CDR2 SYDVKM. This CDR3 comprises 16 residues. The DNA of the CDR3 is TGTGCCAGCAGTCGGACTAGCGGGTTTAGCACAGATACGCAGTATTTT. Translated, it gives CASSRTSGFSTDTQYF.

The CDR3 sequence is CASRGAGETQYF. CDR3 in DNA: TGCGCCAGCAGGGGGGCGGGAGAGACCCAGTACTTC. This chain connects TRBV5-1 to TRBJ2-5; TRBD1 might be the D (6 bases). V lost 5 bases and J lost 4, with 9 bases in between. From germline, CDR1 is SGHRS and CDR2 YFSETQ. This CDR3 contains 12 residues.

This chain connects TRBV27 to TRBJ1-5; D unclear. CDR1 and CDR2 from the germline V gene are MNHEY and SMNVEV (reference sequence). This CDR3 is 12 amino acids long. V dropped 6 bases and J dropped 7 bases, with 10 bases sitting between them. CDR3 sequence: CASSRPFQPQHF. CDR3 DNA: TGTGCCAGCAGCCGCCCCTTCCAGCCCCAGCATTTT.

The chain links TRBV27 to TRBJ2-2; tentative D call: TRBD2 (6 bases). The CDR3 extends over 13 amino acids. Germline V gene lookup returns CDR1 MNHEY and CDR2 SMNVEV (reference sequence). Trimming left V 8 bases short and J 1 base short, with 8 bases between. CDR3 bases: TGTGCCAGCCGAGCGGGGAACACCGGGGAGCTGTTTTTT. This sequence encodes CASRAGNTGELFF.

This chain uses TRBV5-4 with TRBJ2-7; tentative D call: TRBD2 (6 bases). Trimming shortened V by 4 bases and J by 2 bases, and 19 bases separated the two germline ends. The CDR3 covers 16 residues. From germline, CDR1 is SGHNT and CDR2 YYREEE (reference sequence). The CDR3 nucleotides are TGTGCCAGCAGCCCAGGAGGGTTGGGAGTTCCCTACGAGCAGTACTTC. It specifies CASSPGGLGVPYEQYF.

The chain recombines TRBV10-3 with TRBJ1-2; no reliable D call. Trimming took off 4 bases at V and 1 base at J, with 7 bases between the two ends. The CDR3 has 13 residues. Per germline, CDR1 ENHRY and CDR2 SYGVKD. The CDR3 reads CAISGRDNYGYTF. Here the CDR3 DNA reads TGTGCCATCAGTGGGAGAGATAACTATGGCTACACCTTC.

The chain couples TRBV11-2 to TRBJ2-1; TRBD2 aligns across 14 bases. Germline CDR1 and CDR2: SGHAT and FQNNGV. The CDR3 length is 19 residues. J gave up 8 bases and V 4 bases, and 16 bases lay outside the gene matches. The CDR3 DNA reads as TGTGCCAGCAGCTCCCGTCCACCGGGACTAGCGGGAGTAAGCTATGAGCAGTTCTTC. It yields the protein CASSSRPPGLAGVSYEQFF.

V and J are TRBV7-3 and TRBJ1-1; the D gene is possibly TRBD1 (5 bases). V shed 5 bases and J shed 3 bases, with 10 bases lying between them. Per the germline V gene, CDR1 is SGHTA and CDR2 is FQGTGA. The CDR3 has 13 residues. CDR3 sequence: CASSIGTYTEAFF. The CDR3 region has the DNA TGTGCCAGCAGCATCGGGACGTACACTGAAGCTTTCTTT.

The rearrangement links TRBV19 to TRBJ1-4; no reliable D call. The CDR3 length is 15 residues. Trimming took 5 bases from V and 6 from J, leaving 16 bases between them. Per the germline V gene, CDR1 is LNHDA and CDR2 is SQIVND (reference sequence). The CDR3 DNA sequence: TGTGCCAGTAGTGCACAGACGACTCCCCATGAAAAACTGTTTTTT. As protein: CASSAQTTPHEKLFF.

The chain carries TRBV27 and TRBJ2-3; TRBD2 is a possible D gene (6 bases). Germline V gene data show CDR1 as MNHEY and CDR2 as SMNVEV (reference sequence). The CDR3 length is 15 residues. V lost 5 bases, J lost 6 bases, and 18 bases lay in between. The CDR3 here is CASSPWDWSTDTQYF. As DNA, the CDR3 is TGTGCCAGCAGTCCCTGGGACTGGTCCACGGATACGCAGTATTTT.

V is TRBV5-5 and J is TRBJ2-2, with D perhaps assigned TRBD1 or TRBD2 (5 bases each). Per germline, CDR1 SGHKS and CDR2 YYEKEE (reference sequence). This CDR3 has 16 residues. V was shortened by 3 bases and J by 1 base, with 13 bases between the two germline ends. The CDR3 region has the DNA TGTGCCAGCAGCTCCCACCGGGACGGGAACACCGGGGAGCTGTTTTTT. Translating it yields CASSSHRDGNTGELFF.

The V and J genes are TRBV5-7 and TRBJ1-5; D not certain. TRBV5-7 is an open reading frame, and its role is uncertain. The CDR3 spans 16 residues. The germline V and J ends were trimmed by 0 bases and 7 bases, with 17 bases remaining between them. Here the CDR3 reads CASSLGSSLWRQPQHF. In nucleotides, the CDR3 is TGTGCCAGCAGCTTGGGCTCCTCATTATGGAGACAGCCCCAGCATTTT.

This clone was detected only a few times. The J gene is TRBJ1-2, the V gene TRBV7-6; no definite D call. This CDR3 is built from 18 residues. Germline CDR1 SGHVS, CDR2 FNYEAQ. The V gene lost 4 bases and the J gene lost 6 bases, with 27 bases spanning the gap. CDR3 residues: CASSSKVRPTGGEHGYTF. Here the CDR3 DNA reads TGTGCCAGCAGCTCAAAAGTACGACCAACGGGTGGAGAACATGGCTACACCTTC.

This chain uses TRBV19 with TRBJ2-3, with TRBD1 identical over 7 bases. The CDR3 totals 12 residues. CDR1 and CDR2 from the germline V gene are LNHDA and SQIVND (reference sequence). Losses at the gene ends were 2 bases for V and 9 bases for J; bases not matched to a gene: 2. DNA for the CDR3: TGTGCCAGTAGTATAAAGGGGGCAACGCAGTATTTT. It codes for CASSIKGATQYF.